What follows are 12 T cell receptor beta chains derived from one specimen sequenced in a study of blood T cell repertoires in COVID-19. Repertoires were generated with immunoSEQ multiplex PCR, while TCRdb's copy carries only in-frame clones and drops some. Of a few hundred thousand clones listed, around 86% were seen once; the top ten hold 3.5% to 4%. Sequencing was carried out using PBMCs or T cells enriched from blood (not recorded which). These receptors all stem from a middle-aged woman with acute COVID-19.

The chain has TRBV28 and TRBJ1-5; 8 nucleotides match TRBD1. The junction had 7 bases not matched to a gene; V was cut back by 3 bases and J by 6 bases. Germline CDR1 MDHEN, CDR2 SYDVKM. CDR3 length: 15 residues. CDR3: CASSFPRGPGQPQHF. In DNA form, the CDR3 reads TGTGCCAGCAGTTTCCCCAGGGGGCCGGGTCAGCCCCAGCATTTT.

For the CDR3, the DNA is TGTGCCAGCAGACCCCGCCGGGGCGGGGGGTTCACCGGGGAGCTGTTTTTT. It encodes CASRPRRGGGFTGELFF. J is TRBJ2-2 and V is TRBV28; the match to TRBD2 covers 8 bases. CDR1 is MDHEN and CDR2 is SYDVKM in the germline V gene. CDR3 size: 17 residues. The trim removed 6 bases at V and 4 bases at J, leaving 13 bases unmatched.

J is TRBJ2-7 and V is TRBV29-1; TRBD2 matches 10 bases. This CDR3 is built from 15 residues. Germline CDR1 is SQVTM and CDR2 is ANQGSEA. Trimming removed 1 base from V and 5 bases from J; junction bases left unmatched: 8. CDR3 protein: CSVEGSRLAGDEQYF. The CDR3, as DNA: TGCAGCGTTGAAGGGAGTAGGCTAGCGGGAGACGAGCAGTACTTC.

The chain couples TRBV7-6 to TRBJ2-1, with TRBD2 matching over 9 bases. This CDR3 region has 16 residues. J was trimmed by 7 bases and V by 2 bases; bases with no gene match: 9. The germline gives CDR1 SGHVS, CDR2 FNYEAQ. The CDR3 here is CASSLRREGRGNEQFF. CDR3 in DNA: TGTGCCAGCAGCTTACGGCGGGAGGGCCGGGGAAATGAGCAGTTCTTC.

This chain connects TRBV18 to TRBJ2-1, with a weak D call TRBD2 (6 bases). Germline CDR1 is KGHSH and CDR2 is LQKENI. CDR3 length equals 15 residues. The ends were cut back, 3 bases at V and 4 bases at J, with 13 bases in the middle. CDR3 coding DNA: TGTGCCAGCTCACCCCCGAGGAGGGATTACAATGAGCAGTTCTTC. This gives the protein CASSPPRRDYNEQFF. Drawing the rest from reference TRBV18 and TRBJ2-1, the complete variable domain is NAGVMQNPRHLVRRRGQEARLRCSPMKGHSHVYWYRQLPEEGLKFMVYLQKENIIDESGMPKERFSAEFPKEGPSILRIQQVVRGDSAAYFCASSPPRRDYNEQFFGPGTRLTVL.

V and J are TRBV18 and TRBJ1-2; no clear D gene. The germline V and J ends were trimmed by 2 bases and 3 bases, with 13 bases remaining between them. The CDR3 sequence is 15 residues long. Germline V gene sequence: CDR1 KGHSH, CDR2 LQKENI. As DNA, the CDR3 is TGTGCCAGCTCACCAAGGCAGGTTCCCGACTATGGCTACACCTTC. It codes for CASSPRQVPDYGYTF.

The chain links TRBV5-1 to TRBJ2-1, with D maybe TRBD1 (5 bases). Trimming removed 1 base at V and 3 bases at J, with 20 bases between. The CDR3 length is 18 residues. Germline loops: CDR1 SGHRS, CDR2 YFSETQ. CDR3 loop: CASSLRTDSTRLYNEQFF. The CDR3 DNA follows: TGCGCCAGCAGCTTGAGAACTGACAGCACCCGGCTCTACAATGAGCAGTTCTTC.

J is TRBJ2-2 and V is TRBV15, with 10 positions matching TRBD2. Trimming cost V 2 bases and J 4 bases; bases outside gene matches: 4. The CDR3 runs to 16 residues. Per the germline V gene, CDR1 is LNHNV and CDR2 is YYDKDF (reference sequence). CDR3 DNA: TGTGCCACCAGCAGACAAGCGGGAGGGATCACCGGGGAGCTGTTTTTT. It translates to CATSRQAGGITGELFF.

The chain joins TRBV5-6 to TRBJ2-7; D is perhaps TRBD1 (6 bases). CDR3 length: 14 amino acids. V was pared by 2 bases and J by 4 bases, with 13 bases between. The V gene's germline CDR1 is SGHDT and CDR2 YYEEEE. CDR3 sequence reads: CASSLTDRLYEQYF. The CDR3 coding sequence is TGTGCCAGCAGCTTAACGGACAGACTATACGAGCAGTACTTC.

The chain recombines TRBV28 with TRBJ2-7, with D possibly matching TRBD2 (5 bases). The CDR3 consists of 13 residues. V lost 4 bases and J 3 bases, leaving 10 bases between the germline ends. The germline V gene encodes CDR1 MDHEN and CDR2 SYDVKM. CDR3 loop: CASSSGRHYEQYF. DNA for the CDR3: TGTGCCAGCAGTTCGGGGAGACACTACGAGCAGTACTTC.

The chain is built from TRBV3-1 (or the pseudogene TRBV3-2) and TRBJ2-2; D ambiguous. The germline V and J ends were trimmed by 0 bases and 6 bases, with 11 bases remaining between them. This CDR3 contains 15 residues. The V gene's germline CDR1 is LGHDT and CDR2 YNNKEL (reference sequence). This CDR3 is CASSQDVIAPGELFF. The CDR3 DNA reads as TGTGCCAGCAGCCAAGATGTAATAGCCCCCGGGGAGCTGTTTTTT.

This chain joins TRBV7-3 and TRBJ1-1, with D unresolved. V lost 1 base to trimming and J lost 3 bases, with 6 bases between them. CDR3 length equals 13 residues. The germline V gene has CDR1 SGHTA and CDR2 FQGTGA. CDR3 sequence: CASSLMSDTEAFF. The CDR3, as DNA: TGTGCCAGCAGCTTAATGTCCGACACTGAAGCTTTCTTT.